Presented here are 16 T cell receptor beta chains from one specimen sequenced in a study of shared clonotypes between healthy human individuals (dated by TCRdb to the early 2020s). CD8 naive samples were CD45RO-negative cells positively selected for CCR7, giving a CD45RA+CCR7+ population that excluded TemRA cells. Library creation used the immunoSEQ multiplex PCR assay. TCRdb took this table from immuneACCESS and kept in-frame rearrangements with V and J called. Such tables lack part of the clones; where checked against another copy, unresolved V genes explain under half of the gap, and the rest is unexplained. This sample comprises roughly 550,000 clones, nearly 97% of them detected only once. Around 0.097% of the sample comes from the top ten. The sample was naive CD8+ T cells sorted from blood. Sample cell subset or site, as interpreted from the label and publication: CD45RA+CCR7+. The origin of the receptors is a woman under 40 in good health.

The rearrangement links TRBV7-9 to TRBJ1-4, with D possibly matching TRBD1 (5 bases). Germline CDR1 SEHNR, CDR2 FQNEAQ (reference sequence). The ends were cut back, 2 bases at V and 3 bases at J, with 16 bases in the middle. The length of the CDR3 is 17 residues. Here the CDR3 reads CASSLIGAPWANEKLFF. The CDR3 DNA reads as TGTGCCAGCAGCTTAATTGGGGCCCCGTGGGCTAATGAAAAACTGTTTTTT. Full variable domain (missing parts from reference TRBV7-9 and TRBJ1-4): DTGVSQNPRHKITKRGQNVTFRCDPISEHNRLYWYRQTLGQGPEFLTYFQNEAQLEKSRLLSDRFSAERPKGSFSTLEIQRTEQGDSAMYLCASSLIGAPWANEKLFFGSGTQLSVL.

The rearrangement joins TRBV28 to TRBJ1-3; maybe TRBD1 (5 bases). There are 15 residues in the CDR3. Looked up from germline, CDR1 is MDHEN and CDR2 is SYDVKM. V was cut by 2 bases and J by 0 bases, with 8 bases left in between. In nucleotides, the CDR3 is TGTGCCAGCAGTTTAGGACACCCCTCTGGAAACACCATATATTTT. This sequence encodes CASSLGHPSGNTIYF. Looking up the rest from reference TRBV28 and TRBJ1-3 gives the full variable domain: DVKVTQSSRYLVKRTGEKVFLECVQDMDHENMFWYRQDPGLGLRLIYFSYDVKMKEKGDIPEGYSVSREKKERFSLILESASTNQTSMYLCASSLGHPSGNTIYFGEGSWLTVV.

The J gene is TRBJ2-7, the V gene TRBV27; D gene unclear. CDR3 size: 12 residues. Between the trimmed V and J ends, which lost 5 bases and 6 bases, there was a span of 11 bases. Germline V gene sequence: CDR1 MNHEY, CDR2 SMNVEV (reference sequence). The DNA of the CDR3 is TGTGCCAGCAGTACCCTCGCTGGCGAGCAGTACTTC. Translated, it gives CASSTLAGEQYF.

This clone was observed a few times. The same CDR3 can be traced to other DNA sequences in this sample. The chain employs TRBV19 and TRBJ1-5; no firm D call. V was clipped by 3 bases and J by 2 bases, with 8 bases between them. The germline gives CDR1 LNHDA, CDR2 SQIVND (reference sequence). The CDR3 runs to 14 residues. The CDR3 DNA follows: TGTGCCAGTAGTATGGCTGGGGGCAATCAGCCCCAGCATTTT. Translation: CASSMAGGNQPQHF.

V is TRBV5-6 and J is TRBJ1-1, with D maybe TRBD1 (6 bases). The CDR3 sequence is 15 residues long. V lost 3 bases, J lost 2 bases, and 14 bases lay in between. CDR1 SGHDT and CDR2 YYEEEE come from the germline V gene. This CDR3 is CASSWRQEINTEAFF. The CDR3 region has the DNA TGTGCCAGCAGCTGGAGACAGGAGATTAACACTGAAGCTTTCTTT.

The rearrangement joins TRBV28 to TRBJ2-7; 7 bases fit TRBD1. Germline-derived CDR1 and CDR2 are MDHEN and SYDVKM. Losses at the gene ends were 4 bases for V and 2 bases for J; bases not matched to a gene: 5. CDR3 size: 14 residues. DNA of the CDR3: TGTGCCAGCAGTTCCGGACAGGATGCCTACGAGCAGTACTTC. The encoded protein is CASSSGQDAYEQYF.

V gene TRBV5-1 combines with J gene TRBJ2-2; weak D call: TRBD1 (7 bases). V lost 3 bases to trimming and J lost 4 bases, with 16 bases between them. This CDR3 spans 16 amino acids. Germline loops: CDR1 SGHRS, CDR2 YFSETQ. CDR3 loop: CASSWVSGGTTGELFF. CDR3 sequence (DNA): TGCGCCAGCAGCTGGGTGTCAGGGGGGACCACCGGGGAGCTGTTTTTT.

The rearrangement uses TRBV2 and TRBJ2-3; D might be TRBD2 (5 bases). V lost 7 bases to trimming and J lost 6 bases, with 11 bases between them. CDR1 SNHLY and CDR2 FYNNEI come from the germline V gene. There are 12 residues in the CDR3. The CDR3 here is CASTRERDTQYF. CDR3 DNA sequence: TGTGCCAGCACCCGGGAACGGGATACGCAGTATTTT.

This clone appeared once. The V call is TRBV9, the J call TRBJ2-2, with D unclear. V shed 0 bases and J shed 6 bases, with 9 bases lying between them. CDR3 length: 14 residues. Germline V gene data show CDR1 as SGDLS and CDR2 as YYNGEE. DNA for the CDR3: TGTGCCAGCAGCGTAGTCTCAAGTGCCGGGGAGCTGTTTTTT. Amino acid sequence: CASSVVSSAGELFF.

This chain connects TRBV6-1 to TRBJ1-2; tentatively, D is TRBD1 (6 bases). CDR1 and CDR2 (germline): MNHNS, SASEGT. V lost 3 bases and J 6 bases, leaving 11 bases between the germline ends. The CDR3 extends over 13 amino acids. CDR3 amino acids: CASSDHTGNGYTF. The DNA of the CDR3 is TGTGCCAGCAGTGATCATACAGGGAATGGCTACACCTTC.

This clone was seen a single time. The gene calls are TRBV27 and TRBJ2-1, with 11 bases aligning to TRBD2. The germline CDR1 and CDR2 sequences are MNHEY and SMNVEV (reference sequence). Trimming took 6 bases from V and 8 from J; bases not matched to a gene: 9. The CDR3 has 15 amino acids. CDR3 region: CASRYFTSGSDEQFF. Written as DNA, the CDR3 is TGTGCCAGCAGATACTTTACTAGCGGGAGCGATGAGCAGTTCTTC.

The rearrangement links TRBV27 to TRBJ2-7, with 9 bases identical to TRBD2. The CDR3 is 16 residues long. V lost 4 bases to trimming and J lost 6 bases; unmatched junction nucleotides: 13. Germline V gene sequence: CDR1 MNHEY, CDR2 SMNVEV (reference sequence). CDR3 bases: TGTGCCAGCAGTTCGGTTCTGGCGGGAGGGCCGTCCGAGCAGTACTTC. This codes for CASSSVLAGGPSEQYF.

The chain recombines TRBV2 with TRBJ1-1; a possible D gene is TRBD1 (5 bases). The V gene lost 6 bases and the J gene lost 6 bases, with 14 bases spanning the gap. From germline, CDR1 is SNHLY and CDR2 FYNNEI. The CDR3 extends over 13 amino acids. The chain's CDR3 is CASRPQGDPEAFF. CDR3 nucleotides: TGTGCCAGCAGACCCCAGGGTGACCCTGAAGCTTTCTTT.

The chain is built from TRBV30 and TRBJ2-1, with unresolved D. Germline CDR1 reads GTSNPN; CDR2 reads SVGIG (reference sequence). The CDR3 is 12 residues long. The ends were cut back, 2 bases at V and 6 bases at J, with 8 bases in the middle. CDR3 region: CAWSTLGNEQFF. Here the CDR3 DNA reads TGTGCCTGGAGTACACTCGGCAATGAGCAGTTCTTC.

The chain is built from TRBV28 and TRBJ2-4; 7 bases match TRBD1. Germline CDR1 reads MDHEN; CDR2 reads SYDVKM. The CDR3 is 15 amino acids. V was pared by 7 bases and J by 5 bases, with 11 bases of the junction left unmatched. The chain's CDR3 is CASKMVGDSQNIQYF. In nucleotides, the CDR3 is TGTGCCAGCAAAATGGTGGGGGACAGCCAAAACATTCAGTACTTC.

The rearrangement joins TRBV27 to TRBJ2-1; D remains unclear. Germline CDR1 MNHEY, CDR2 SMNVEV (reference sequence). Trimming took off 7 bases at V and 1 base at J, with 11 bases between the two ends. The CDR3 length is 14 residues. The CDR3 DNA is TGTGCCAGCACCCCCGGGCCATCCTACAATGAGCAGTTCTTC. It specifies CASTPGPSYNEQFF.